This TCR beta chain was documented in a study of T cell responses to AZD1222 COVID-19 vaccine. The germline gives CDR1 LGHNA, CDR2 YNFKEQ. V shed 1 base, J shed 6 bases, and the junction held 8 bases outside the gene matches. The CDR3 covers 16 residues. On this clone itself: What it recognizes is unknown.

Repertoires were generated with immunoSEQ multiplex PCR, while TCRdb's copy carries only in-frame clones and drops some. The sample holds about 96,000 clones, roughly nine tenths seen once. Regarding the study as a whole: Dominant at 160-218 and 743-854, vaccine-associated CD4 TCRs also spanned spike. Donors in the cohort were predominantly white British and more often female, and clonal diversity was possibly underestimated.

The sequence was obtained from an adult in good health. Sample: peripheral blood, taken on day 0 of AZD1222 vaccination. This rearrangement joins TRBV4-2 to TRBJ2-2, with TRBD2 matching 7 bases. The CDR3, as DNA: TGTGCCAGCAGCCAAGCGGGAGGTGGGTTGGCCGGGGAGCTGTTTTTT. This sequence encodes CASSQAGGGLAGELFF.